Shown below are 16 T cell receptor beta chains from a single sample sequenced in a study of cytomegalovirus exposure and HLA in healthy donors. Here immunoSEQ multiplex PCR was the method, and the copy in TCRdb shows in-frame clones only, minus some. The profile shows about 160,000 clones, roughly 90% of them singletons. The sequenced sample was PBMCs. The receptors here all came from a woman in her late teens or twenties in good health and CMV-seropositive.

CDR3 bases: TGTGCCAGCAGCTTACAGGTCACAGATACGCAGTATTTT. As protein: CASSLQVTDTQYF. The rearrangement uses TRBV7-3 and TRBJ2-3; D remains unclear. The CDR3 contains 13 residues. CDR1 is SGHTA, CDR2 FQGTGA, per germline. V lost 2 bases and J lost 2, with 5 bases in between.

J is TRBJ2-3 and V is TRBV18; the match to TRBD2 covers 7 bases. In germline, CDR1 is KGHSH, CDR2 LQKENI. The CDR3 covers 15 residues. The junction had 3 bases not matched to a gene; V was cut back by 3 bases and J by 0 bases. In DNA, the CDR3 is TGTGCCAGCTCACCCACTAGCGCCAGCACAGATACGCAGTATTTT. It encodes CASSPTSASTDTQYF.

The chain has TRBV19 and TRBJ2-7, with a weak D call TRBD1 (5 bases). V shed 4 bases and J shed 7 bases, with 14 bases lying between them. Germline loops: CDR1 LNHDA, CDR2 SQIVND (reference sequence). This CDR3 contains 13 residues. Written as DNA, the CDR3 is TGTGCCAGTAGTAACGTTAGGGGTGGAGAGCAGTACTTC. Translation: CASSNVRGGEQYF.

The CDR3 DNA follows: TGTGCCTCCAATGGCGAGCGGGAGGGGAGGAGCACAGATACGCAGTATTTT. Translated, it gives CASNGEREGRSTDTQYF. The chain employs TRBV30 and TRBJ2-3, with 10 bases aligning to TRBD2. The CDR3 is 17 amino acids. J lost 0 bases, V lost 7 bases, and 13 bases had no gene match. Germline V gives CDR1 GTSNPN, CDR2 SVGIG (reference sequence).

The rearrangement links TRBV7-9 to TRBJ1-5; 8 bases agree with TRBD1. Germline assignment: CDR1 SEHNR and CDR2 FQNEAQ (reference sequence). The V segment lost 5 bases and the J segment 1 base; nucleotides outside the gene matches: 4. CDR3 length equals 15 residues. The CDR3 bases are TGTGCCAGCAGCCCGCAGGGGGCCAGCAATCAGCCCCAGCATTTT. This encodes CASSPQGASNQPQHF.

The chain recombines TRBV5-1 with TRBJ1-2; D not resolved. The CDR3 totals 14 residues. V gave up 0 bases and J gave up 7 bases, with 13 bases separating them. Germline CDR1 reads SGHRS; CDR2 reads YFSETQ. The CDR3 is CASSLGEGWRGYTF. CDR3 nucleotides: TGCGCCAGCAGCTTGGGAGAGGGTTGGCGTGGCTACACCTTC.

V is TRBV5-1 and J is TRBJ1-1; no reliable D call. This CDR3 contains 15 residues. V dropped 0 bases and J dropped 1 base, with 10 bases sitting between them. The germline gives CDR1 SGHRS, CDR2 YFSETQ. The CDR3 DNA reads TGCGCCAGCAGCTTGGGTGTCAGGCAGAACACTGAAGCTTTCTTT. It yields the protein CASSLGVRQNTEAFF. Drawing the rest from reference TRBV5-1 and TRBJ1-1, the complete variable domain is KAGVTQTPRYLIKTRGQQVTLSCSPISGHRSVSWYQQTPGQGLQFLFEYFSETQRNKGNFPGRFSGRQFSNSRSEMNVSTLELGDSALYLCASSLGVRQNTEAFFGQGTRLTVV.

The gene calls are TRBV27 and TRBJ1-2; a possible D gene is TRBD1 (6 bases). The V gene lost 6 bases and the J gene lost 3 bases, with 14 bases spanning the gap. CDR3 length: 14 residues. Germline V CDR1 and CDR2: MNHEY, SMNVEV (reference sequence). Written as DNA, the CDR3 is TGTGCCAGCAGGAGACGGGACACCTACTATGGCTACACCTTC. Its protein is CASRRRDTYYGYTF.

The CDR3, as DNA: TGTGCCAGCAGCTGGGAAGTTCTCGGGGGGCGGATTAGCGAGCAGTACTTC. It codes for CASSWEVLGGRISEQYF. The genes are TRBV5-6 and TRBJ2-7; D may be TRBD2 (7 bases). Germline CDR1 and CDR2: SGHDT and YYEEEE. V lost 3 bases and J 6 bases, leaving 25 bases between the germline ends. This CDR3 comprises 17 residues.

This rearrangement joins TRBV5-1 to TRBJ1-1; D might be TRBD1 (5 bases). Germline V gene lookup returns CDR1 SGHRS and CDR2 YFSETQ. The V gene lost 3 bases and the J gene lost 3 bases, with 12 bases spanning the gap. The CDR3 sequence is 14 residues long. The CDR3 reads CASSSTRGDTEAFF. CDR3 sequence (DNA): TGCGCCAGCAGCTCGACCCGGGGGGACACTGAAGCTTTCTTT.

As concerns this clone: One end of the junction does not line up with germline, which may come from a read error. V gene TRBV29-1 combines with J gene TRBJ2-3; TRBD2 agrees at 9 bases. Germline V CDR1 and CDR2: SQVTM, ANQGSEA. The CDR3 spans 15 residues. DNA of the CDR3: TGCAGCGCTGAAGTAGCGGGAGAGTTGGGAGATACGCAGTATTTT. As protein: CSAEVAGELGDTQYF.

This chain joins TRBV7-3 and TRBJ2-5; TRBD2 matches 8 bases. With V trimmed by 5 bases and J by 4 bases, 0 bases remained unmatched. The length of the CDR3 is 12 residues. Germline V CDR1 and CDR2: SGHTA, FQGTGA. The CDR3 bases are TGTGCCAGCAGCCTAGCGGGAGAGACCCAGTACTTC. This codes for CASSLAGETQYF.

This clone appeared a few times. This chain connects TRBV10-3 to TRBJ2-2, with D possibly TRBD1 on 5 matching bases. This CDR3 spans 15 amino acids. CDR1 ENHRY and CDR2 SYGVKD come from the germline V gene. Trimming took 1 base from V and 6 from J, leaving 12 bases between them. CDR3 residues: CAISELGQAAGELFF. The CDR3 DNA sequence: TGTGCCATCAGTGAGTTGGGGCAGGCCGCCGGGGAGCTGTTTTTT.

The V call is TRBV5-1, the J call TRBJ1-1; no reliable D call. This CDR3 has 16 amino acids. The germline V and J ends were trimmed by 4 bases and 3 bases, with 19 bases remaining between them. Germline V gene sequence: CDR1 SGHRS, CDR2 YFSETQ. The CDR3 coding sequence is TGCGCCAGCAGCCTCACCTTTCGCGCGTCGGACACTGAAGCTTTCTTT. This translates into CASSLTFRASDTEAFF.

The chain carries TRBV6-1 and TRBJ2-1; 7 bases fit TRBD2. CDR1 MNHNS and CDR2 SASEGT come from the germline V gene. The CDR3 totals 15 residues. The V gene end was trimmed by 2 bases and the J gene end by 6 bases; junction bases not matched to a gene: 7. The CDR3 region has the DNA TGTGCCAGCAGTGAACGCGCGGGAGAGGGCAATGAGCAGTTCTTC. Its translation: CASSERAGEGNEQFF.

The chain uses TRBV5-1 and TRBJ2-1; 11 nucleotides match TRBD2. The trim removed 5 bases at V and 9 bases at J, leaving 16 bases unmatched. Germline CDR1 SGHRS, CDR2 YFSETQ. The CDR3 is 17 amino acids. CDR3 residues: CASSFFLLAGEISEQFF. Here the CDR3 DNA reads TGCGCCAGCAGTTTTTTCCTACTAGCGGGAGAAATAAGTGAGCAGTTCTTC. The variable domain in full, completed from reference TRBV5-1 and TRBJ2-1, reads KAGVTQTPRYLIKTRGQQVTLSCSPISGHRSVSWYQQTPGQGLQFLFEYFSETQRNKGNFPGRFSGRQFSNSRSEMNVSTLELGDSALYLCASSFFLLAGEISEQFFGPGTRLTVL.